This T cell receptor (beta chain) was obtained from a study of breast tumors, draining lymph nodes, adjacent tissues. Study outcomes and limitations: Compared with basal-like, luminal-like tumors shared significantly more repertoire with nontumor tissue. Tumor T cell lymph node origin was a supported hypothesis, not proven.

TCRdb re-called the multiplex PCR reads through MiXCR, storing one row per CDR3 protein. The table has approximately 150,000 distinct CDR3 sequences, 30% to 35% seen once. Samples came from axillary lymph nodes draining the breast cancer. With V trimmed by 3 bases and J by 6 bases, 5 bases remained unmatched. The CDR3 is 15 residues long. Per germline, CDR1 KGHDR and CDR2 SFDVKD. As concerns this clonotype: The antigen is not known.

Sequencing input: axillary lymph node tissue. The V gene is TRBV24-1, the J gene TRBJ2-4, with 9 bases lining up with TRBD1. The source of this sequence is a female donor with breast cancer. Some clones in this sample may be carry-over from other donors' samples. CDR3 coding DNA: TGTGCCACCAGTGATACCTTGACAGGGGGAAACATTCAGTACTTC. Translating gives CATSDTLTGGNIQYF.